One T cell receptor (beta chain) is described in this entry. Other DNA sequences in this sample translate to the same CDR3. Libraries were prepared by immunoSEQ multiplex PCR; TCRdb keeps only in-frame clonotypes and omits some of them. The data contain some 40,000 clones, 89% of them singletons. These data are taken from a study of OX40 agonist ivuxolimab in advanced cancers. The ends were cut back, 3 bases at V and 0 bases at J, with 6 bases in the middle. CDR3 length: 13 residues. Germline V gene lookup returns CDR1 MDHEN and CDR2 SYDVKM. The receptor was derived from an adult with an advanced solid tumor such as melanoma, head and neck, liver or kidney cancer. Sequenced here: CD4+ or CD8+ T cells sorted from blood, sampled in a trial of the OX40 agonist ivuxolimab. This chain connects TRBV28 to TRBJ2-7; D could derive from TRBD1 or TRBD2 (5 bases each). The CDR3 DNA follows: TGTGCCAGCAGTTTGAGGGGCTCCTACGAGCAGTACTTC. Its protein is CASSLRGSYEQYF.